This entry lists 22 T cell receptor beta chains sequenced from one sample in a study of shared clonotypes between healthy human individuals. The method was immunoSEQ multiplex PCR; TCRdb's version includes in-frame clones alone and lacks a portion of them. The sample records hundreds of thousands of clones, approximately 97% being singletons. Sequenced: naive CD4+ T cells sorted from blood. Subset described: CD45RA+ positively selected. The receptors stem from a woman aged 30 to 39 in good health.

The chain combines TRBV7-3 with TRBJ2-3; no reliable D call. Deletions cut 0 bases from V and 4 bases from J, with 11 bases between. The CDR3 contains 15 residues. Looked up from germline, CDR1 is SGHTA and CDR2 is FQGTGA. Written as DNA, the CDR3 is TGTGCCAGCAGCTTAACGTCCCTACTCTCAGATACGCAGTATTTT. Amino acid sequence: CASSLTSLLSDTQYF.

This chain joins TRBV5-1 and TRBJ2-3; D is unclear. V was cut by 0 bases and J by 4 bases, with 9 bases left in between. CDR1 SGHRS and CDR2 YFSETQ come from the germline V gene. The CDR3 extends over 14 amino acids. CDR3 DNA: TGCGCCAGCAGCTTGGCCGGCCCGGCAGATACGCAGTATTTT. Protein sequence: CASSLAGPADTQYF.

The chain couples TRBV6-5 to TRBJ1-4; the D gene is possibly TRBD1 (6 bases). The germline V and J ends were trimmed by 5 bases and 4 bases, with 14 bases remaining between them. The CDR3 length is 15 residues. Germline CDR1 reads MNHEY; CDR2 reads SVGAGI. CDR3 DNA sequence: TGTGCCAGCAGTACTCAGGGGATGCTTAATGAAAAACTGTTTTTT. Amino acid sequence: CASSTQGMLNEKLFF.

The chain combines TRBV29-1 with TRBJ1-2, with D perhaps TRBD1 (6 bases). This CDR3 contains 12 residues. V lost 4 bases to trimming and J lost 4 bases, with 10 bases between them. Germline assignment: CDR1 SQVTM and CDR2 ANQGSEA. The CDR3 DNA sequence: TGCAGCGTTGGCAGGGGAGCCTATGGCTACACCTTC. Protein sequence: CSVGRGAYGYTF.

V is TRBV6-1 and J is TRBJ2-7; D remains ambiguous. Germline V gene data show CDR1 as MNHNS and CDR2 as SASEGT. This CDR3 is built from 14 residues. V was pared by 1 base and J by 5 bases, with 12 bases between. In DNA, the CDR3 is TGTGCCAGCAGTGAAGTAACCGCGTCCGACGAGCAGTACTTC. As protein: CASSEVTASDEQYF.

The chain is built from TRBV6-6 and TRBJ1-1; D gene uncertain. The CDR3 is made up of 15 amino acids. Germline V gene data show CDR1 as MNHNY and CDR2 as SVGAGI (reference sequence). Trimming shortened V by 6 bases and J by 3 bases, and 17 bases separated the two germline ends. For the CDR3, the DNA is TGTGCCAGCAGCGGTCTACTCGGGTGGGACACTGAAGCTTTCTTT. Protein: CASSGLLGWDTEAFF.

The chain has TRBV7-8 and TRBJ1-5, with 8 bases matching TRBD1. Germline V lookup: CDR1 SGHVS, CDR2 FQNEAQ. Losses at the gene ends were 2 bases for V and 5 bases for J; bases not matched to a gene: 8. The CDR3 runs 16 residues. This CDR3 is CASSLRRTGRDQPQHF. The DNA for the CDR3 is TGTGCCAGCAGCTTACGAAGGACAGGGAGGGATCAGCCCCAGCATTTT.

The rearrangement links TRBV2 to TRBJ2-7; 7 bases fit TRBD1. Per the germline V gene, CDR1 is SNHLY and CDR2 is FYNNEI. Trimming at V came to 6 bases and at J to 7 bases, leaving 12 bases not matched to a gene. This CDR3 region has 14 residues. The CDR3 region is CASREQGPAGEQYF. The CDR3 DNA reads TGTGCCAGCAGAGAACAGGGGCCCGCAGGGGAGCAGTACTTC.

J is TRBJ2-1 and V is TRBV18; D tentatively reads TRBD1 or TRBD2 (5 bases each). The germline V and J ends were trimmed by 2 bases and 8 bases, with 13 bases remaining between them. The V gene's germline CDR1 is KGHSH and CDR2 LQKENI. The CDR3 length is 14 residues. CDR3 region: CASSPSGTTHEQFF. The CDR3 DNA sequence: TGTGCCAGCTCACCATCCGGGACCACCCATGAGCAGTTCTTC.

The J gene is TRBJ2-6, the V gene TRBV18; no reliable D call. The CDR3 covers 16 residues. The germline V and J ends were trimmed by 2 bases and 0 bases, with 8 bases remaining between them. Germline CDR1 reads KGHSH; CDR2 reads LQKENI. The CDR3 is CASSPSESSGANVLTF. CDR3 DNA: TGTGCCAGCTCACCATCGGAGAGCTCTGGGGCCAACGTCCTGACTTTC. Together with reference TRBV18 and TRBJ2-6, the CDR3 gives the full variable domain: NAGVMQNPRHLVRRRGQEARLRCSPMKGHSHVYWYRQLPEEGLKFMVYLQKENIIDESGMPKERFSAEFPKEGPSILRIQQVVRGDSAAYFCASSPSESSGANVLTFGAGSRLTVL.

The rearrangement links TRBV7-2 to TRBJ2-7; perhaps D is TRBD1 or TRBD2 (7 bases each). The CDR3 is 15 residues long. Trimming cost V 0 bases and J 5 bases, with 14 bases left between them. Germline values: CDR1 SGHTA, CDR2 FQGNSA. The CDR3 sequence is CASSLALGGGHEQYF. The CDR3 DNA sequence: TGTGCCAGCAGCTTAGCCCTGGGAGGGGGCCACGAGCAGTACTTC.

The chain combines TRBV6-6 with TRBJ2-5; no firm D call. The CDR3 spans 15 residues. The V end lost 0 bases, the J end lost 3 bases, and 11 bases lay between the germline ends. Germline loops: CDR1 MNHNY, CDR2 SVGAGI (reference sequence). The CDR3 sequence is CASSYSSTAKETQYF. The CDR3, as DNA: TGTGCCAGCAGTTACTCTTCGACGGCCAAAGAGACCCAGTACTTC.

CDR3 sequence (DNA): TGTGCCAGCAGTCAGGGTGGAGGGGCCTATGGCTACACCTTC. Its translation: CASSQGGGAYGYTF. The chain carries TRBV28 and TRBJ1-2, with D perhaps matching TRBD1 (5 bases). Looked up from germline, CDR1 is MDHEN and CDR2 is SYDVKM. This CDR3 is 14 amino acids long. Between the trimmed V and J ends, which lost 5 bases and 4 bases, there was a span of 14 bases.

As concerns this clone: Since a much larger clone is just one base distant, this may be a read error. The J gene is TRBJ2-5, the V gene TRBV5-1; D remains unclear. The germline V gene has CDR1 SGHRS and CDR2 YFSETQ. V lost 0 bases and J lost 4, with 1 base in between. This CDR3 has 11 amino acids. The CDR3 protein is CASSLAETQYF. CDR3 DNA sequence: TGCGCCAGCAGCTTGGCAGAGACCCAGTACTTC.

This sequence joins TRBV13 and TRBJ2-1; TRBD2 aligns across 13 bases. This CDR3 region has 17 residues. Germline V gives CDR1 PRHDT, CDR2 FYEKMQ (reference sequence). Germline trimming cut 5 bases from V and 9 bases from J; bases unmatched to any gene: 13. CDR3 nucleotide sequence: TGTGCCAGCAGCCGAAGACTAGCGGGAGGAGGGCTGGGTGAGCAGTTCTTC. As protein: CASSRRLAGGGLGEQFF.

This clone was observed once. V usage is TRBV5-1 and J usage is TRBJ1-3, with D perhaps TRBD1 (6 bases). CDR1 SGHRS and CDR2 YFSETQ come from the germline V gene. This CDR3 spans 18 amino acids. Deletions cut 4 bases from V and 0 bases from J, with 20 bases between. The CDR3 region has the DNA TGCGCCAGCAGCGTCCTCCCCCAGGGGCGCGCCTCTGGAAACACCATATATTTT. It codes for CASSVLPQGRASGNTIYF.

The V gene is TRBV5-4, the J gene TRBJ2-2, with D unclear. The CDR3 runs to 14 residues. The V gene's germline CDR1 is SGHNT and CDR2 YYREEE (reference sequence). Trimming took 4 bases from V and 8 from J, leaving 15 bases between them. CDR3 protein: CASSPSAIQGELFF. The DNA for the CDR3 is TGTGCCAGCAGCCCGTCGGCCATTCAGGGGGAGCTGTTTTTT.

The chain carries TRBV5-1 and TRBJ2-5; 8 bases map to TRBD2. Germline lookup yields CDR1 SGHRS and CDR2 YFSETQ. V dropped 0 bases and J dropped 2; count of bases not matched to a gene: 6. The CDR3 is made up of 16 amino acids. The CDR3 coding sequence is TGCGCCAGCAGCTTGGGAACACTAGCGGAGCAAGAGACCCAGTACTTC. Encoded protein: CASSLGTLAEQETQYF. The complete variable domain, with remaining parts taken from reference TRBV5-1 and TRBJ2-5, reads KAGVTQTPRYLIKTRGQQVTLSCSPISGHRSVSWYQQTPGQGLQFLFEYFSETQRNKGNFPGRFSGRQFSNSRSEMNVSTLELGDSALYLCASSLGTLAEQETQYFGPGTRLLVL.

The chain couples TRBV6-6 to TRBJ1-5, with 8 nucleotides matching TRBD1. The germline V gene encodes CDR1 MNHNY and CDR2 SVGAGI (reference sequence). The CDR3 is made up of 15 amino acids. V shed 7 bases and J 5 bases; nucleotides not matched to a gene: 10. The CDR3 sequence is CASTPRAQGDQPQHF. DNA for the CDR3: TGTGCCAGCACCCCTCGAGCACAGGGGGATCAGCCCCAGCATTTT.

CDR3 DNA: TGTGCCAGCGGGAGGGATACGCAGTATTTT. This translates into CASGRDTQYF. This chain uses TRBV2 with TRBJ2-3; weak D call: TRBD2 (6 bases). Germline V gives CDR1 SNHLY, CDR2 FYNNEI. V lost 8 bases and J 6 bases, leaving 6 bases between the germline ends. This CDR3 comprises 10 residues.

This chain uses TRBV28 with TRBJ1-1; the D is unclear. Germline lookup yields CDR1 MDHEN and CDR2 SYDVKM. The germline V and J ends were trimmed by 4 bases and 2 bases, with 8 bases remaining between them. This CDR3 is built from 13 residues. The CDR3 DNA follows: TGTGCCAGCAGTTCTGACGGTAACACTGAAGCTTTCTTT. This translates into CASSSDGNTEAFF.

The chain recombines TRBV6-1 with TRBJ2-1; the match to TRBD2 covers 9 bases. V dropped 5 bases and J dropped 5; count of bases not matched to a gene: 7. Per germline, CDR1 MNHNS and CDR2 SASEGT. The CDR3 loop spans 15 amino acids. CDR3 sequence: CASSLKASGNNEQFF. Written as DNA, the CDR3 is TGTGCCAGCAGTCTGAAGGCTAGCGGGAACAATGAGCAGTTCTTC.